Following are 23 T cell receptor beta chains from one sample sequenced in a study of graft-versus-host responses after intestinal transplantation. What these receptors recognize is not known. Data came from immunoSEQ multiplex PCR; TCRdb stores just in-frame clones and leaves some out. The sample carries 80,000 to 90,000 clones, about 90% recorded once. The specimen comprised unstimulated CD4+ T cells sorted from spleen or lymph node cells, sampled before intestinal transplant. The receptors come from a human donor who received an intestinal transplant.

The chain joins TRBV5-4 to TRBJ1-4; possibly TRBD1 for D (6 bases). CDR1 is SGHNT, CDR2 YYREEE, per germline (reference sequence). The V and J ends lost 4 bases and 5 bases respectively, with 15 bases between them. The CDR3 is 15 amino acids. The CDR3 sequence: CASSMGGHENEKLFF. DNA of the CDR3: TGTGCCAGCAGCATGGGGGGACACGAGAATGAAAAACTGTTTTTT.

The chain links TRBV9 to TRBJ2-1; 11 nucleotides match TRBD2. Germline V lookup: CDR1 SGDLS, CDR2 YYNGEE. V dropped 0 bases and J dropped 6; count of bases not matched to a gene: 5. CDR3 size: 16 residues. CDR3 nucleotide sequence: TGTGCCAGCAGCGTAGGGGGACTAGCGGTAATCAATGAGCAGTTCTTC. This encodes CASSVGGLAVINEQFF.

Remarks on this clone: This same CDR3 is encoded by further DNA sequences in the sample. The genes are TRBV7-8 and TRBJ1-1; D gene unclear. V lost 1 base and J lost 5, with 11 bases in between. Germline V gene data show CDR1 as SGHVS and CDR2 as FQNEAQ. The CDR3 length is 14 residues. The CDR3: CASSLGPGRTEAFF. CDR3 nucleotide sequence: TGTGCCAGCAGCTTAGGCCCAGGCAGAACTGAAGCTTTCTTT.

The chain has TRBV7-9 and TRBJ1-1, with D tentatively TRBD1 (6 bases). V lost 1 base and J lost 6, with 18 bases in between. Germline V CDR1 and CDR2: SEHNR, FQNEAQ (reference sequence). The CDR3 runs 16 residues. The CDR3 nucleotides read TGTGCCAGCAGCTTAGGCTCCGGGACAAATCGCGCTGAAGCTTTCTTT. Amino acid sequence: CASSLGSGTNRAEAFF.

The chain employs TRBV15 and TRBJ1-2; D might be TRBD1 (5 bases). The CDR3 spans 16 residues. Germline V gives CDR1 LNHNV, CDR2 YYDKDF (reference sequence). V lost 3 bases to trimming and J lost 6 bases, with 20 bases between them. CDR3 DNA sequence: TGTGCCACCAGCAGTCCGGGAGGGGTTAAGGTGAATGGCTACACCTTC. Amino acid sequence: CATSSPGGVKVNGYTF.

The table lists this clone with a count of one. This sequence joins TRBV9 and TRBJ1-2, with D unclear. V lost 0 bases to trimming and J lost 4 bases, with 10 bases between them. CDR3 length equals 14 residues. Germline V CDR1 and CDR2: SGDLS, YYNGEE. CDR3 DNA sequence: TGTGCCAGCAGCGTAGATCAGGCTTCCTATGGCTACACCTTC. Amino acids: CASSVDQASYGYTF.

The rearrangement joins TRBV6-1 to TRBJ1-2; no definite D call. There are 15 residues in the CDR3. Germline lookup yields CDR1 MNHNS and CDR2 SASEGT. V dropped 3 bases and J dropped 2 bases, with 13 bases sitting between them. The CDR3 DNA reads TGTGCCAGCAGTGACCCTATCCACTCGAACTATGGCTACACCTTC. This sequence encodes CASSDPIHSNYGYTF.

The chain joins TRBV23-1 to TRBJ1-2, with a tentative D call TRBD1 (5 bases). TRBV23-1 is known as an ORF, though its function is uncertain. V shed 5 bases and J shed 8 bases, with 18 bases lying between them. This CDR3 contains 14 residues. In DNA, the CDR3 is TGCGCCAGCAGTTCACAAGGAGGGGTAGACGGCTACACCTTC. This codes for CASSSQGGVDGYTF.

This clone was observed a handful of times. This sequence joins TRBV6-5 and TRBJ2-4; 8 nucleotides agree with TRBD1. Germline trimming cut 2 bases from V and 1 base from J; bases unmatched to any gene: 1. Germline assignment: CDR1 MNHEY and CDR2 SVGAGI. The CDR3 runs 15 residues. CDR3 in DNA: TGTGCCAGCAGTTACCGGGACAGGGCCAAAAACATTCAGTACTTC. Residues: CASSYRDRAKNIQYF.

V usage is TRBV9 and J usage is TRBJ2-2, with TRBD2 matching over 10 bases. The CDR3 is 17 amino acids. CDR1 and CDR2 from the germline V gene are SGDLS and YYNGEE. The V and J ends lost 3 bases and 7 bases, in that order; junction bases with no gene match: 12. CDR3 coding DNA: TGTGCCAGCAGCGCCCTAGCGGGGGCCACAGGGGGCGGGGAGCTGTTTTTT. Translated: CASSALAGATGGGELFF.

The CDR3 spells CASSPNTGENSPLHF. CDR3 DNA: TGTGCCAGCTCACCAAATACAGGAGAAAATTCACCCCTCCACTTT. The J gene is TRBJ1-6, the V gene TRBV18, with D possibly being TRBD1 (5 bases). Trimming left V 2 bases short and J 7 bases short, with 12 bases between. This CDR3 region has 15 residues. CDR1 and CDR2 from the germline V gene are KGHSH and LQKENI. Based on the CDR3 plus reference TRBV18 and TRBJ1-6, the full variable domain is NAGVMQNPRHLVRRRGQEARLRCSPMKGHSHVYWYRQLPEEGLKFMVYLQKENIIDESGMPKERFSAEFPKEGPSILRIQQVVRGDSAAYFCASSPNTGENSPLHFGNGTRLTVT.

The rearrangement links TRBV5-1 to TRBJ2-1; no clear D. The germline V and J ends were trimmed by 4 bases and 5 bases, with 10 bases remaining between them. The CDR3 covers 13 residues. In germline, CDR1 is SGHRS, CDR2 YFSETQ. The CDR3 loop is CASSTRLNNEQFF. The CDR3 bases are TGCGCCAGCAGCACCCGACTGAACAATGAGCAGTTCTTC.

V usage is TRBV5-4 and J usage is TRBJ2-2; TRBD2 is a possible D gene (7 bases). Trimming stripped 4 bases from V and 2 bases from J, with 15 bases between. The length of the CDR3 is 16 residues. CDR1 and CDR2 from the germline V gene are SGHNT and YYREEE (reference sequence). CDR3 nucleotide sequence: TGTGCCAGCAGCCCGGGGGGCGGTACCAACACCGGGGAGCTGTTTTTT. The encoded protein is CASSPGGGTNTGELFF.

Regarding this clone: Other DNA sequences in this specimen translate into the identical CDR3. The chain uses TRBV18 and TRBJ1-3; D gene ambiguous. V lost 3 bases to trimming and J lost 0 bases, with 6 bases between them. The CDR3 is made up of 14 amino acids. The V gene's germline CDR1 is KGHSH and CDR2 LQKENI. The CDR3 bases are TGTGCCAGCTCACCCGCCAGCTCTGGAAACACCATATATTTT. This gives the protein CASSPASSGNTIYF.

Written as DNA, the CDR3 is TGTGCCAGCAGCCAAGAGACTACCAACACCGGGGAGCTGTTTTTT. Amino acids: CASSQETTNTGELFF. The chain has TRBV4-2 and TRBJ2-2, with a possible D match to TRBD2 (5 bases). The V gene's germline CDR1 is LGHNA and CDR2 YNFKEQ. The CDR3 is made up of 15 amino acids. The ends were cut back, 0 bases at V and 2 bases at J, with 7 bases in the middle.

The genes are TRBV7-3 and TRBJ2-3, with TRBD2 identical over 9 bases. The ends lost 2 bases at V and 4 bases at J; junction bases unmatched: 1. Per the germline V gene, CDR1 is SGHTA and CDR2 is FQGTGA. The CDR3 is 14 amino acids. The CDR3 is CASSLAGGSDTQYF. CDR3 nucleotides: TGTGCCAGCAGCTTAGCGGGGGGGTCAGATACGCAGTATTTT.

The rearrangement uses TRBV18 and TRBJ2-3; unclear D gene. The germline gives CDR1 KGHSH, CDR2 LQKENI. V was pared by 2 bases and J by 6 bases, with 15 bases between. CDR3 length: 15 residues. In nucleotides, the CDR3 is TGTGCCAGCTCACCAGGTAGCTCCGGTATGGATACGCAGTATTTT. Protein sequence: CASSPGSSGMDTQYF. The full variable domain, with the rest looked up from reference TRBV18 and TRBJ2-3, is NAGVMQNPRHLVRRRGQEARLRCSPMKGHSHVYWYRQLPEEGLKFMVYLQKENIIDESGMPKERFSAEFPKEGPSILRIQQVVRGDSAAYFCASSPGSSGMDTQYFGPGTRLTVL.

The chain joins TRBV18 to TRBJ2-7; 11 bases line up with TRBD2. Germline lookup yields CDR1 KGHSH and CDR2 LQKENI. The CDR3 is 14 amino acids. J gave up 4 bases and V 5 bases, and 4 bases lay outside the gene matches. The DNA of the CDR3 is TGTGCCAGCTCATCCGGACTAGCGGGTTACGAGCAGTACTTC. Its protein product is CASSSGLAGYEQYF.

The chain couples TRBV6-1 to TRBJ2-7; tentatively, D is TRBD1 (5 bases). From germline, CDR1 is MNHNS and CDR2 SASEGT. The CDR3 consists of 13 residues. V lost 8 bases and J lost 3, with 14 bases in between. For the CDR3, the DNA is TGTGCCAGCGGGGCCCATCCCCACTACGAGCAGTACTTC. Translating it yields CASGAHPHYEQYF.

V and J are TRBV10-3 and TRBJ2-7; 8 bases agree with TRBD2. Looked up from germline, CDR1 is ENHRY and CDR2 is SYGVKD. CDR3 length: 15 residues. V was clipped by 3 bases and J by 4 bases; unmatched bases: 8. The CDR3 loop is CAISDSRGANYEQYF. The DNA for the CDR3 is TGTGCCATCAGTGACTCGCGGGGGGCCAATTACGAGCAGTACTTC.

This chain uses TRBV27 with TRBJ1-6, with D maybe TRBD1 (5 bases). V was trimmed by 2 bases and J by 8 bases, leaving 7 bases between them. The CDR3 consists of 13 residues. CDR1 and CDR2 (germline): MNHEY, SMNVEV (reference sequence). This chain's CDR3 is CASSLRGDSPLHF. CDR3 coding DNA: TGTGCCAGCAGTTTAAGGGGTGATTCACCCCTCCACTTT.

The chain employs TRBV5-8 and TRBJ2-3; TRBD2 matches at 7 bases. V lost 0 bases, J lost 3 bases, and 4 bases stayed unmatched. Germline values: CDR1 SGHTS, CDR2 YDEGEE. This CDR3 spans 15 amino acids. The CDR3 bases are TGTGCCAGCAGCTTGGGGCGGGGGTCAACAGATACGCAGTATTTT. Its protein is CASSLGRGSTDTQYF.

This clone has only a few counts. The CDR3 here is CASSYSRQRNTEAFF. The CDR3 nucleotides are TGTGCCAGCAGTTACTCGAGACAGCGGAACACTGAAGCTTTCTTT. The chain carries TRBV6-5 and TRBJ1-1; D perhaps matches TRBD1 (5 bases). Deletions cut 0 bases from V and 1 base from J, with 9 bases between. This CDR3 comprises 15 residues. Germline V gives CDR1 MNHEY, CDR2 SVGAGI.